A single sample gave rise to the 21 T cell receptor beta chains below, sequenced in a study of OX40 agonist ivuxolimab in advanced cancers. The method was immunoSEQ multiplex PCR; TCRdb's version includes in-frame clones alone and lacks a portion of them. Among tens of thousands of clones listed, about 83% were seen once. The source was CD4+ or CD8+ T cells sorted from blood, collected in a trial of the OX40 agonist ivuxolimab. The source of these receptors is an adult with an advanced solid tumor such as melanoma, head and neck, liver or kidney cancer.

V gene TRBV27 combines with J gene TRBJ2-5; possibly TRBD1 for D (5 bases). The length of the CDR3 is 11 residues. Trimming removed 7 bases at V and 4 bases at J, with 7 bases between. Germline V gene data show CDR1 as MNHEY and CDR2 as SMNVEV (reference sequence). The CDR3 here is CASKGLETQYF. The CDR3 bases are TGTGCCAGCAAGGGGTTAGAGACCCAGTACTTC.

As regards this clone: The junction shows a germline mismatch at one end, possibly a read error. The chain combines TRBV7-9 with TRBJ1-1; 7 nucleotides align to TRBD1. This CDR3 comprises 12 residues. Per germline, CDR1 SEHNR and CDR2 FQNEAQ (reference sequence). CDR3 protein: CASSLADREAFF. As DNA, the CDR3 is TGTGCCAGCAGCCTAGCGGACAGGGAAGCTTTCTTT.

The chain employs TRBV30 and TRBJ1-1, with D maybe TRBD1 (5 bases). This CDR3 region has 11 residues. Germline-derived CDR1 and CDR2 are GTSNPN and SVGIG (reference sequence). V lost 5 bases to trimming and J lost 5 bases, with 9 bases between them. The CDR3 region is CAWAGGTEAFF. The CDR3, as DNA: TGTGCCTGGGCTGGGGGGACTGAAGCTTTCTTT.

The genes are TRBV19 and TRBJ2-7; TRBD2 is a possible D gene (6 bases). The V gene lost 10 bases and the J gene lost 1 base, with 11 bases spanning the gap. Germline CDR1 LNHDA, CDR2 SQIVND (reference sequence). This CDR3 is built from 12 residues. CDR3 in DNA: TGTGCCACCCAGGGAGGATCCTACGAGCAGTACTTC. It is translated as CATQGGSYEQYF.

The chain links TRBV19 to TRBJ2-3, with a weak D call TRBD2 (6 bases). Trimming shortened V by 8 bases and J by 3 bases, and 12 bases separated the two germline ends. The CDR3 extends over 13 amino acids. The germline V gene has CDR1 LNHDA and CDR2 SQIVND (reference sequence). The CDR3 coding sequence is TGTGCCAGTCGTTATGCGGGAACAGATACGCAGTATTTT. Translation: CASRYAGTDTQYF.

This chain uses TRBV7-8 with TRBJ2-1, with 9 bases that match TRBD2. The CDR3 runs 17 residues. Unmatched junction bases numbered 15, after V lost 5 bases and J lost 7 bases. Germline-derived CDR1 and CDR2 are SGHVS and FQNEAQ. The CDR3 DNA reads TGTGCCAGCAGCCCCAGGCTAGGCGGGGGGGTTTTAAATGAGCAGTTCTTC. Protein sequence: CASSPRLGGGVLNEQFF.

This clone was detected only once. The V call is TRBV14, the J call TRBJ2-7; TRBD2 matches 7 bases. V lost 5 bases, J lost 0 bases, and 4 bases stayed unmatched. CDR1 and CDR2 (germline): SGHDN, FVKESK. The CDR3 covers 14 residues. The CDR3: CASSWGGSSYEQYF. The DNA for the CDR3 is TGTGCCAGCAGCTGGGGGGGGAGCTCCTACGAGCAGTACTTC.

The chain carries TRBV5-6 and TRBJ1-3; D unresolved. CDR1 is SGHDT, CDR2 YYEEEE, per germline. Trimming left V 1 base short and J 0 bases short, with 5 bases between. This CDR3 is built from 14 residues. CDR3 loop: CASSLWHSGNTIYF. The CDR3 DNA is TGTGCCAGCAGCTTGTGGCACTCTGGAAACACCATATATTTT. The complete variable domain, with remaining parts taken from reference TRBV5-6 and TRBJ1-3, reads DAGVTQSPTHLIKTRGQQVTLRCSPKSGHDTVSWYQQALGQGPQFIFQYYEEEERQRGNFPDRFSGHQFPNYSSELNVNALLLGDSALYLCASSLWHSGNTIYFGEGSWLTVV.

V and J are TRBV21-1 and TRBJ2-1; TRBD2 is the table's D call and was not checked against the DNA. TRBV21-1 is listed as a pseudogene. The CDR3 spans 23 residues. Here the CDR3 reads CASSKYPSSAALSGGNSYNEQFF. DNA for the CDR3: TGTGCCAGCAGCAAATACCCCTCTTCGGCGGCGTTAAGCGGGGGGAACTCCTACAATGAGCAGTTCTTC.

In this sample, this clone turned up a few times. This chain links TRBV30 with TRBJ2-1; TRBD2 matches 9 bases. The CDR3 is 15 amino acids. Germline loops: CDR1 GTSNPN, CDR2 SVGIG (reference sequence). V trimming: 1 base; J trimming: 3 bases; junction bases outside the gene matches: 4. The CDR3 nucleotides are TGTGCCTGGAGTGCCGGGACTAGCTTCTACAATGAGCAGTTCTTC. Protein product: CAWSAGTSFYNEQFF.

This chain uses TRBV5-1 with TRBJ2-2, with 9 bases matching TRBD1. In germline, CDR1 is SGHRS, CDR2 YFSETQ. V was pared by 5 bases and J by 5 bases, with 10 bases of the junction left unmatched. The CDR3 runs to 16 residues. The CDR3 bases are TGCGCCAGCAGTCCCACGGGACAGGGTGGGACCGGGGAGCTGTTTTTT. Protein: CASSPTGQGGTGELFF.

The chain employs TRBV2 and TRBJ1-2; perhaps TRBD1 as D (5 bases). V shed 6 bases and J shed 2 bases, with 7 bases lying between them. CDR1 is SNHLY and CDR2 is FYNNEI in the germline V gene. This CDR3 contains 12 residues. CDR3 region: CASSRGNYGYTF. CDR3 bases: TGTGCCAGCAGCCGGGGGAACTATGGCTACACCTTC.

Of note for this clone: This same CDR3 is encoded by further DNA sequences in the sample. The chain has TRBV21-1 and TRBJ2-7; the table gives TRBD2 as D, unverified against the DNA. TRBV21-1 is a pseudogene locus. The CDR3 sequence is 14 residues long. CDR3 nucleotides: TGCGCCAGCAGCAAAAATAGCGGGAACTACGAGCAGTACTTC. Translating gives CASSKNSGNYEQYF.

The chain links TRBV7-2 to TRBJ1-5; possible D gene TRBD1, 6 bases. The germline V and J ends were trimmed by 5 bases and 5 bases, with 13 bases remaining between them. Per the germline V gene, CDR1 is SGHTA and CDR2 is FQGNSA. The length of the CDR3 is 14 residues. The CDR3 nucleotides are TGTGCCAGCAGCCCGAACGGGGGCTATCAGCCCCAGCATTTT. Its protein product is CASSPNGGYQPQHF.

The chain joins TRBV2 to TRBJ2-7; 7 nucleotides agree with TRBD2. Germline V lookup: CDR1 SNHLY, CDR2 FYNNEI. The V segment lost 7 bases and the J segment 2 bases; nucleotides outside the gene matches: 11. The CDR3 loop spans 15 amino acids. The DNA of the CDR3 is TGTGCCAGCAATCATGGGCTAGCGGCTACCTACGAGCAGTACTTC. It is translated as CASNHGLAATYEQYF. Combining the CDR3 with reference TRBV2 and TRBJ2-7 gives the whole variable domain EPEVTQTPSHQVTQMGQEVILRCVPISNHLYFYWYRQILGQKVEFLVSFYNNEISEKSEIFDDQFSVERPDGSNFTLKIRSTKLEDSAMYFCASNHGLAATYEQYFGPGTRLTVT.

The chain has TRBV29-1 and TRBJ2-3, with TRBD2 as a possible D gene (6 bases). The V end was cut by 4 bases, the J end by 4 bases, with 9 bases between. The length of the CDR3 is 12 residues. Germline values: CDR1 SQVTM, CDR2 ANQGSEA. This CDR3 is CSVAGAADTQYF. CDR3 DNA: TGCAGCGTTGCGGGAGCGGCAGATACGCAGTATTTT.

The V gene is TRBV4-1, the J gene TRBJ1-2, with D perhaps TRBD1 (5 bases). Germline CDR1 MGHRA, CDR2 YSYEKL. The CDR3 is 15 residues long. V was pared by 1 base and J by 5 bases, with 14 bases between. CDR3 region: CASSQVVTGGYGYTF. The CDR3 nucleotides are TGCGCCAGCAGCCAAGTAGTAACAGGCGGATATGGCTACACCTTC.

The chain is built from TRBV6-5 and TRBJ2-7, with 11 bases matching TRBD2. The CDR3 is 15 residues long. Germline V gene sequence: CDR1 MNHEY, CDR2 SVGAGI. V was pared by 5 bases and J by 3 bases, with 6 bases of the junction left unmatched. The CDR3 DNA follows: TGTGCCAGCAGTACCAGACTAGCGGGACTCTACGAGCAGTACTTC. It yields the protein CASSTRLAGLYEQYF.

The chain employs TRBV5-1 and TRBJ2-1, with 9 bases lining up with TRBD1. J was trimmed by 7 bases and V by 0 bases; bases with no gene match: 8. The germline CDR1 and CDR2 sequences are SGHRS and YFSETQ. This CDR3 comprises 16 residues. The CDR3 DNA sequence: TGCGCCAGCAGCTTGGCGGGGACAGGGCGGCTGAATGAGCAGTTCTTC. Its protein is CASSLAGTGRLNEQFF.

The chain carries TRBV5-1 and TRBJ2-2; D is possibly TRBD1 (5 bases). Deletions cut 6 bases from V and 0 bases from J, with 24 bases between. Germline V gives CDR1 SGHRS, CDR2 YFSETQ. The CDR3 contains 19 residues. In nucleotides, the CDR3 is TGCGCCAGCAAGACCGTCCCCGGACACTCGATCACGAACACCGGGGAGCTGTTTTTT. Its protein is CASKTVPGHSITNTGELFF.

This clone has a single count. The chain is built from TRBV6-1 and TRBJ1-2; TRBD1 is a possible D gene (5 bases). This CDR3 has 15 amino acids. The V gene lost 3 bases and the J gene lost 4 bases, with 15 bases spanning the gap. Germline loops: CDR1 MNHNS, CDR2 SASEGT. Here the CDR3 reads CASSEEGMRFYGYTF. The CDR3 nucleotides read TGTGCCAGCAGTGAGGAGGGGATGCGGTTCTATGGCTACACCTTC.